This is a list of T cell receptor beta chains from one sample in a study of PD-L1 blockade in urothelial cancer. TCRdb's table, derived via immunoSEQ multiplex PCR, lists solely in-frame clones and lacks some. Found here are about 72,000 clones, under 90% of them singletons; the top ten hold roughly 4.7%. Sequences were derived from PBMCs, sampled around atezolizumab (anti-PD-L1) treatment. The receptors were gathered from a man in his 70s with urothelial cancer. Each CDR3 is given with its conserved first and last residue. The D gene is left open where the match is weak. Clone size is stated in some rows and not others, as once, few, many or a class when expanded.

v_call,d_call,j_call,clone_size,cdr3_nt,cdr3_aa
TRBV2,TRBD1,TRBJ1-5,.,TGTGCCAGCACCGGACAGGGTGGCAATCAGCCCCAGCATTTT,CASTGQGGNQPQHF
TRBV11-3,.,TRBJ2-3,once,TGTGCCAGCAGCTTATTAACAGGGCCAGATACGCAGTATTTT,CASSLLTGPDTQYF
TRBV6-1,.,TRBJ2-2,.,TGTGCCAGCAGTATCGGACAGTACACCGGGGAGCTGTTTTTT,CASSIGQYTGELFF
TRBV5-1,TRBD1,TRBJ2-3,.,TGCGCCAGCAGCTTCTCTGTGGGGACAGGGTCAGATACGCAGTATTTT,CASSFSVGTGSDTQYF
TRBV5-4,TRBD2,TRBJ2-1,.,TGTGCCAGCAGCCGGACTAGCGGGCTTTCGAATGAGCAGTTCTTC,CASSRTSGLSNEQFF
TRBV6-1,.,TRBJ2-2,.,TGTGCCAGCACCCTCACCACGGGGAACACCGGGGAGCTGTTTTTT,CASTLTTGNTGELFF
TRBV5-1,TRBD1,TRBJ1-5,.,TGCGCCAGCAGCTTGGGACAGGGCGACAATCAGCCCCAGCATTTT,CASSLGQGDNQPQHF
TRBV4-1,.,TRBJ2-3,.,TGCGCCAGCAGCCAAGCGGAGGGAACAGATACGCAGTATTTT,CASSQAEGTDTQYF
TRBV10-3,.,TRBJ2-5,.,TGTGCCATCAGTGGCGACTACCAAGAGACCCAGTACTTC,CAISGDYQETQYF
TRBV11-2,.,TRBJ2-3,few,TGTGCCAGCAGCTTAGCGGGCAGGGGAACAGATACGCAGTATTTT,CASSLAGRGTDTQYF
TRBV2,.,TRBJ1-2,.,TGTGCCAGCAGTGAATCGGGAAACTATGGCTACACCTTC,CASSESGNYGYTF
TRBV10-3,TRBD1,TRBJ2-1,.,TGTGCCATCAGGACCGGGACAGGGTGGGACAATGAGCAGTTCTTC,CAIRTGTGWDNEQFF
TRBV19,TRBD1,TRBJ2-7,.,TGTGCCAGTAGCACGACAGGGGTGACCTACGAGCAGTACTTC,CASSTTGVTYEQYF
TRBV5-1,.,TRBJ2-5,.,TGCGCCAGCAGCTTGGGGGGCGACCTAGAGACCCAGTACTTC,CASSLGGDLETQYF
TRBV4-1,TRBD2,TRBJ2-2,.,TGCGCCAGCAGCTTCACTAGCGGATACCCGAACACCGGGGAGCTGTTTTTT,CASSFTSGYPNTGELFF
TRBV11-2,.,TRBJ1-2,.,TGTGCCAGCAGCATCGACAGGACAGACGGCTACACCTTC,CASSIDRTDGYTF
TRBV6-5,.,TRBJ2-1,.,TGTGCCAGCAGGGGGAACAGGGACAATGAGCAGTTCTTC,CASRGNRDNEQFF
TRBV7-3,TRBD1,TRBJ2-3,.,TGTGCCAGCAGCTGGACAGGGGGTAACACAGATACGCAGTATTTT,CASSWTGGNTDTQYF
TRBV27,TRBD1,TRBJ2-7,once,TGTGCCAGCAGTACCGGGACAGGGTTCGACGAGCAGTACTTC,CASSTGTGFDEQYF
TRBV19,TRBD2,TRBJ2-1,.,TGTGCCAGTAGTCTCATCCCCGGGACTAGCGGGGGGCTAGGGCGAGAGCAGTTCTTC,CASSLIPGTSGGLGREQFF
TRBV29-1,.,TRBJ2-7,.,TGCAGCGTTGGTCGTTACGAGCAGTACTTC,CSVGRYEQYF
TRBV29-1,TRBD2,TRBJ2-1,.,TGCAGCGTTGAAGATTTAGGAGCGGGACGGATTTACAATGAGCAGTTCTTC,CSVEDLGAGRIYNEQFF
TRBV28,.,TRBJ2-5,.,TGTGCCAGCAGTCCCCCCTGGGGGCATGTTCGCCAAGAGACCCAGTACTTC,CASSPPWGHVRQETQYF
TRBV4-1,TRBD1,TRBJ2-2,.,TGCGCCAGCAGCCGGGACAGGGGAAGTACCGGGGAGCTGTTTTTT,CASSRDRGSTGELFF
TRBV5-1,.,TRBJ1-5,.,TGCGCCAGCAGCTTAGACATGGGTAATCAGCCCCAGCATTTT,CASSLDMGNQPQHF
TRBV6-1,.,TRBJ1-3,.,TGTGCCAGCAGTGAAATCTTGGCCTTCTCTGGAAACACCATATATTTT,CASSEILAFSGNTIYF
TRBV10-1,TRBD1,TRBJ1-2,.,TGCGCCAGCACAGGGGACAGAAACTATGGCTACACCTTC,CASTGDRNYGYTF
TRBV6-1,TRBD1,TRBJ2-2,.,TGTGCCAGCAGTGAAGCGGCGACAGGGGTTCGGACCGGGGAGCTGTTTTTT,CASSEAATGVRTGELFF
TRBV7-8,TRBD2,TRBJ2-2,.,TGTGCCAGCAGCTTAGGACGGACTAGCGGGAACACCGGGGAGCTGTTTTTT,CASSLGRTSGNTGELFF
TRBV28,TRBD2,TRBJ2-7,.,TGTGCCACAGGACTAGCGGTCGTTACCTACGAGCAGTACTTC,CATGLAVVTYEQYF
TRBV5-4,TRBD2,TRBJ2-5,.,TGTGCCAGCAGCTTTCTTAGCGGGCCCAGACGGGAGACCCAGTACTTC,CASSFLSGPRRETQYF
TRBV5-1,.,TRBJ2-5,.,TGCGCCAGCAGCTTGGGCTCCGCGGGCAGAGAAGAGACCCAGTACTTC,CASSLGSAGREETQYF
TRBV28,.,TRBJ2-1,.,TGTGCCAGCAGTTTATTGGCAGAGCAGTTCTTC,CASSLLAEQFF
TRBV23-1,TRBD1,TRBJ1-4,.,TGCGCCAACCCCACAGGGGCGGGTAAAAAACTGTTTTTT,CANPTGAGKKLFF
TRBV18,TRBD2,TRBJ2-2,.,TGTGCCAGCTCACCAGTAGAAATTAGCGGGATTAACACCGGGGAGCTGTTTTTT,CASSPVEISGINTGELFF
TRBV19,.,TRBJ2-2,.,TGTGCCAGTAGTATAGAGTTCGGGACTAACAGGGTCGGGCCCACCGGGGAGCTGTTTTTT,CASSIEFGTNRVGPTGELFF
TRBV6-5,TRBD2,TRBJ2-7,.,TGTGCCAGCACTCTAGCGGGGGGCGACGAGCAGTACTTC,CASTLAGGDEQYF
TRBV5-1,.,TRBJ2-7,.,TGCGCCAGCAGCTTAGACAATTCTTACGAGCAGTACTTC,CASSLDNSYEQYF
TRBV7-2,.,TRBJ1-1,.,TGTGCCAGCCGCCGTGCGTGGCCAGGCACTGAAGCTTTCTTT,CASRRAWPGTEAFF
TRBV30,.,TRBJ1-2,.,TGTGCCTGGAGTCGGCGGCTTTATGGCTACACCTTC,CAWSRRLYGYTF
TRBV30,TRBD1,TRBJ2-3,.,TGTGCCTGGAGTGTCAGGGGGCTTGGCACAGATACGCAGTATTTT,CAWSVRGLGTDTQYF
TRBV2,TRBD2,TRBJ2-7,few,TGTGCCAGCAGGGGTGGGCGGAGCGGGAGCTCCTACGAGCAGTACTTC,CASRGGRSGSSYEQYF
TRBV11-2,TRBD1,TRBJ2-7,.,TGTGCCAGCAGCTTAGCAGGGGGCGGCGAGCAGTACTTC,CASSLAGGGEQYF
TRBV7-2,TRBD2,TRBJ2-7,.,TGTGCCAGCAGCTTAGCGGGCGGGAGTAGCACCTACGAGCAGTACTTC,CASSLAGGSSTYEQYF
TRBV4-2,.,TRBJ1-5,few,TGTGCCAGCAGCCAAGACGTGGGAGAGAGTCAGCCCCAGCATTTT,CASSQDVGESQPQHF
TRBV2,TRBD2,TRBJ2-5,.,TGTGCCAGCAAGACAATGACTAGCGGGACTGAGACCCAGTACTTC,CASKTMTSGTETQYF
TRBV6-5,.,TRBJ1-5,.,TGTGCCAGCAGTTACTCGGGGAGTCAGCCCCAGCATTTT,CASSYSGSQPQHF
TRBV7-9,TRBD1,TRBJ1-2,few,TGTGCCAGCACGCGACAGGGTTTTGGCTACACCTTC,CASTRQGFGYTF
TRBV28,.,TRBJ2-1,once,TGTGCCAGCAGTCTCGGACTGGCCTTTTTGCGGAATGAGCAGTTCTTC,CASSLGLAFLRNEQFF
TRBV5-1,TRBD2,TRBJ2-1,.,TGCGCCAGCAGCTTGGGAGGGAGGGGTTTAAATGAGCAGTTCTTC,CASSLGGRGLNEQFF
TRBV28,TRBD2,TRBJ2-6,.,TGTGCCAGCAGGACTAGCGGGAGAGATGGGGCCAACGTCCTGACTTTC,CASRTSGRDGANVLTF
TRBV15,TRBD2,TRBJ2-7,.,TGTGCCACCAGCAGAGATCCAACTAGCGGGAGACAGGAGCAGTACTTC,CATSRDPTSGRQEQYF